This TCR beta chain came from a study of graft-versus-host responses after intestinal transplantation (dated by TCRdb to about 2021). At the level of the whole study: The transplants that recipients received were multivisceral, liver-intestinal, or isolated intestinal. Rather than going through the commercial service, samples from a few later patients were sequenced in-house on an Illumina MiSeq and processed with MiXCR. After intestinal transplantation, graft-versus-host and host-versus-graft alloreactive T cell clones in the graft, circulation and bone marrow were tracked using bulk TCR-beta CDR3 sequencing. Donor T cell macrochimerism was defined as a peak of at least 4% donor T cells among recipient peripheral blood mononuclear cells. The cohort enrolled about two dozen intestinal transplant recipients, one of whom was a retransplant, and a few patients without pretransplant specimens were excluded. To identify alloreactive clones, pre-transplant mixed lymphocyte reaction products were sequenced and compared with unstimulated pre-transplant donor and recipient T cells. Every recipient was given anti-thymocyte globulin induction, then maintenance tacrolimus and steroids for roughly 3 years. General findings and caveats noted by the study authors: In patients with donor T cell macrochimerism, the allografts had high GvH to HvG T cell clonal ratios. Early after transplant, declines in HvG clones were associated with peak levels of circulating GvH clones. GvH clones were found in recipient bone marrow, and some of the GvH clones appeared earlier in ileal mucosa or blood, which is consistent with an intestinal mucosal origin. The conclusions were limited by the relatively low number and heterogeneity of the intestinal transplant patients.

To prepare the library, the immunoSEQ multiplex PCR assay was applied. For most patients, genomic DNA was isolated with the Qiagen DNeasy Blood and Tissue Kit and sent frozen to Adaptive Biotechnologies for TCR sequencing. For most patients, high-throughput TCR-beta CDR3 sequencing of genomic DNA was performed by Adaptive Biotechnologies. The source study handled its data this way. Adaptive's ImmunoSEQ software supplied the TCR sequencing data for 15 to 20 patients, while MiXCR and VDJtools were used to process a few other patients. To correct CD4 versus CD8 sorting errors, any sequence found in both subsets at a frequency ratio below 5:1 was removed. CDR3 nucleotide sequences shared between donor and recipient were removed because their origin could not be assigned. To be classed as alloreactive, a clone needed at least 2-fold expansion over unstimulated cells and a minimum CFSE-low frequency of 0.002% (template counts) or 0.001% (read counts). Clones detected in sequenced pre-transplant spleen, lymph node, or MLR CFSE-low populations of the donor or recipient were defined as mappable. The cumulative frequency of alloreactive clones was calculated as a percentage of all sequences, weighted by copy number. TCRdb retrieved this table from immuneACCESS and kept in-frame rearrangements only. Not all clones are present; in checked studies, unresolved V genes account for under half, and no reason is known for the remainder. That table gives V, J and clone size, and the DNA gave D and trimming. This sample comprises tens of thousands of clones, approximately 95% of them detected only once. The leading ten clones occupy 0.2% to 0.25% of the sample.

V and J are truncated by 5 bases and 4 bases respectively, leaving an intervening sequence of 17 bases. The germline V gene supplies CDR1 SGHTA and CDR2 FQGTGA. The CDR3 spans 16 residues, from the cysteine through the phenylalanine. Only the CDR3 DNA stays, 48 bases, in frame from base 1. This sample's time point label indicates: cells obtained before transplantation from donor or recipient. CD3+CD4+ and CD3+CD8+ populations were FACS-sorted from unstimulated pre-transplant donor and recipient cells taken from spleen or lymph nodes. Of note for this clone: Its antigen remains undetermined. Per-base qualities were not stored, and no clone one base away is much larger.

The chain joins TRBV7-3 to TRBJ2-2, with the D gene uncertain. The sequenced sample was unstimulated CD8+ T cells sorted from spleen or lymph node cells, obtained before transplant. The TCR was taken from a human donor who was the organ donor for an intestinal transplant. Here is the DNA: TGTGCCAGCAGCCCCCCGGATTGGCAGAGCACCGGGGAGCTGTTTTTT. It translates as CASSPPDWQSTGELFF.